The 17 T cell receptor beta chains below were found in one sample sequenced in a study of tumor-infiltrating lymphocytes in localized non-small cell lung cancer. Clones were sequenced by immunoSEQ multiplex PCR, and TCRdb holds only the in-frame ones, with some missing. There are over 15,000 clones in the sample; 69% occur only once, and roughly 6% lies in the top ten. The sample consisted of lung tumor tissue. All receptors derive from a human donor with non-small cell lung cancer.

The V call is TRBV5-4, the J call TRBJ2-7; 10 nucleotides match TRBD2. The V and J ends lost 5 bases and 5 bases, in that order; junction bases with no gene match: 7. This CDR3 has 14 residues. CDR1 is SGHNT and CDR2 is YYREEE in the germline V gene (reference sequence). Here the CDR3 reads CASRASGSPHEQYF. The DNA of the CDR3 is TGTGCCAGCAGGGCTAGCGGGAGTCCCCACGAGCAGTACTTC. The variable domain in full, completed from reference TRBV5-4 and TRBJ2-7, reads ETGVTQSPTHLIKTRGQQVTLRCSSQSGHNTVSWYQQALGQGPQFIFQYYREEENGRGNFPPRFSGLQFPNYSSELNVNALELDDSALYLCASRASGSPHEQYFGPGTRLTVT.

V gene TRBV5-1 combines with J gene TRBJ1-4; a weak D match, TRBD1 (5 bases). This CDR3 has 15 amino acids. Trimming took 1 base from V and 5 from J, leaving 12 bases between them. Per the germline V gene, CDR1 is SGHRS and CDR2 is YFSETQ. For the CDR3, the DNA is TGCGCCAGCAGCTTGTCCGCGGGGGGAAATGAAAAACTGTTTTTT. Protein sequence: CASSLSAGGNEKLFF.

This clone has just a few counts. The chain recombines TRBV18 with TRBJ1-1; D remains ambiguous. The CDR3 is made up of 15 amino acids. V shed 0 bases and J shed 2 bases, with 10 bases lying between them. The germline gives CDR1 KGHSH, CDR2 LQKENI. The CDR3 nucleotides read TGTGCCAGCTCACCACCGAACAGCCCCAACACTGAAGCTTTCTTT. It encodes CASSPPNSPNTEAFF.

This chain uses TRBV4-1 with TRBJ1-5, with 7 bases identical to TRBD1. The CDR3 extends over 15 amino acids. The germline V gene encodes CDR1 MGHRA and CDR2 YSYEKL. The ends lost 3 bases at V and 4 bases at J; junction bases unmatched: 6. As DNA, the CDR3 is TGCGCCAGCAGCCACGACAGGGTTGGGAATCAGCCCCAGCATTTT. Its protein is CASSHDRVGNQPQHF.

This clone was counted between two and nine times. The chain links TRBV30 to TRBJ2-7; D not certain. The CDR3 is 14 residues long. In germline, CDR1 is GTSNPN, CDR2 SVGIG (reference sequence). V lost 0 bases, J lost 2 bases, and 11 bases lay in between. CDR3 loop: CAWSVPQSAYEQYF. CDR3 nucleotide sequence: TGTGCCTGGAGTGTACCGCAGTCAGCCTACGAGCAGTACTTC.

CDR3 residues: CASSQQAGQPYF. The CDR3 DNA reads as TGTGCCAGCAGTCAACAAGCGGGACAGCCCTACTTC. J is TRBJ2-7 and V is TRBV2, with D possibly called TRBD1 or TRBD2 (7 bases each). This CDR3 is 12 amino acids long. V was pared by 5 bases and J by 13 bases, with 18 bases between. Germline values: CDR1 SNHLY, CDR2 FYNNEI.

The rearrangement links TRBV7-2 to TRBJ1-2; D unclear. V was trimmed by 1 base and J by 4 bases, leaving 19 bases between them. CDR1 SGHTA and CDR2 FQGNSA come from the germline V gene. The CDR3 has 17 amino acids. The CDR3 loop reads CASSLDYGGSRAYGYTF. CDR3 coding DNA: TGTGCCAGCAGCTTAGATTATGGTGGCAGCCGGGCCTATGGCTACACCTTC.

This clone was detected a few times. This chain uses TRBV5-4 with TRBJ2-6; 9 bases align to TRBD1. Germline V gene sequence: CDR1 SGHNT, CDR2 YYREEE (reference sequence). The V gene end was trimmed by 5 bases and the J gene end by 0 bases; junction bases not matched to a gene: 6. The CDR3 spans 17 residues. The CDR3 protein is CASSTGTGSSGANVLTF. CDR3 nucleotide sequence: TGTGCCAGCAGTACCGGGACAGGGAGCTCTGGGGCCAACGTCCTGACTTTC.

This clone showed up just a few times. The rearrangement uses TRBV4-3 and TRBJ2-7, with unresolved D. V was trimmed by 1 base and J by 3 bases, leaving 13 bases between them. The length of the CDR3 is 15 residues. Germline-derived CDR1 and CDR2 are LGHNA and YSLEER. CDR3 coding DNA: TGCGCCAGCAGCCAAGGGGTAGGCAGCATCTACGAGCAGTACTTC. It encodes CASSQGVGSIYEQYF.

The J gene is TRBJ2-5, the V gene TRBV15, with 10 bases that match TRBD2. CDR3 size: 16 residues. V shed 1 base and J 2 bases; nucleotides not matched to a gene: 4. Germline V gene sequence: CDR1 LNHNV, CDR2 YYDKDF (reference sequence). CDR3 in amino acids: CATSRVVAGGQETQYF. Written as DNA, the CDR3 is TGTGCCACCAGCAGAGTGGTAGCGGGAGGTCAAGAGACCCAGTACTTC. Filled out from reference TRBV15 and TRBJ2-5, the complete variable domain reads DAMVIQNPRYQVTQFGKPVTLSCSQTLNHNVMYWYQQKSSQAPKLLFHYYDKDFNNEADTPDNFQSRRPNTSFCFLDIRSPGLGDTAMYLCATSRVVAGGQETQYFGPGTRLLVL.

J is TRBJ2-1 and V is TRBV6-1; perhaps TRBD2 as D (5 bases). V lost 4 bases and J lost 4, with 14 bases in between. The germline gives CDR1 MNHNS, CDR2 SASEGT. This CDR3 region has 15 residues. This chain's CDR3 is CASSGGLQSYNEQFF. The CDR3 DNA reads TGTGCCAGCAGTGGCGGACTCCAGTCTTACAATGAGCAGTTCTTC.

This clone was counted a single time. The CDR3 protein is CASSLGQGASYGYTF. The CDR3 DNA follows: TGTGCCAGCAGCTTAGGTCAGGGGGCGTCCTATGGCTACACCTTC. The chain couples TRBV7-6 to TRBJ1-2, with TRBD1 identical over 8 bases. There are 15 residues in the CDR3. Losses at the gene ends were 1 base for V and 4 bases for J; bases not matched to a gene: 5. CDR1 and CDR2 from the germline V gene are SGHVS and FNYEAQ.

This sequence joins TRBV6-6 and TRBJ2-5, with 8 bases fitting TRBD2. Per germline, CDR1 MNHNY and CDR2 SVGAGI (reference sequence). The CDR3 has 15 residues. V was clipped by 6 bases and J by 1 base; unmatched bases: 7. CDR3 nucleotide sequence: TGTGCCAGCAGACCTCTTACTAGCGGCCAAGAGACCCAGTACTTC. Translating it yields CASRPLTSGQETQYF.

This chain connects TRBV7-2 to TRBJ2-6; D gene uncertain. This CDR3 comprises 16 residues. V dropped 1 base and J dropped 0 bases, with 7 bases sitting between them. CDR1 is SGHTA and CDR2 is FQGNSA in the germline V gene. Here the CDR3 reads CASSLGLSSGANVLTF. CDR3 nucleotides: TGTGCCAGCAGCTTAGGGCTGAGCTCTGGGGCCAACGTCCTGACTTTC.

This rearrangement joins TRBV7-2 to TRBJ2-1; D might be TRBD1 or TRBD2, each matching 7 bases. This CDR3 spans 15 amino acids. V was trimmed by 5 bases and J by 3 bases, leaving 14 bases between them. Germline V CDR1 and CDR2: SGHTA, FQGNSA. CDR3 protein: CASSPQGGVYNEQFF. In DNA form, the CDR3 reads TGTGCCAGCAGCCCTCAGGGGGGGGTCTACAATGAGCAGTTCTTC.

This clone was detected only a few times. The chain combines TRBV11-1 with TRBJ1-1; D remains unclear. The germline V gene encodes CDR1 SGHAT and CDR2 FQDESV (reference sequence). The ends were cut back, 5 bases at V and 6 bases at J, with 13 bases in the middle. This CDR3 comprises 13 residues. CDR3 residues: CASSDPWGAEAFF. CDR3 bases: TGTGCCAGCAGCGACCCGTGGGGTGCTGAAGCTTTCTTT. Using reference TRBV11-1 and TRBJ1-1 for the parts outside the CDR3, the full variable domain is EAEVAQSPRYKITEKSQAVAFWCDPISGHATLYWYRQILGQGPELLVQFQDESVVDDSQLPKDRFSAERLKGVDSTLKIQPAELGDSAMYLCASSDPWGAEAFFGQGTRLTVV.

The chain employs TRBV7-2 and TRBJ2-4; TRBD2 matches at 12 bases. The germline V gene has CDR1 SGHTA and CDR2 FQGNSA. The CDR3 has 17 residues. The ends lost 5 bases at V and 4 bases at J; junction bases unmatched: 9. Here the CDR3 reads CASSPRALAGGKNIQYF. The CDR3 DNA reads TGTGCCAGCAGCCCACGGGCCCTAGCGGGAGGGAAAAACATTCAGTACTTC.